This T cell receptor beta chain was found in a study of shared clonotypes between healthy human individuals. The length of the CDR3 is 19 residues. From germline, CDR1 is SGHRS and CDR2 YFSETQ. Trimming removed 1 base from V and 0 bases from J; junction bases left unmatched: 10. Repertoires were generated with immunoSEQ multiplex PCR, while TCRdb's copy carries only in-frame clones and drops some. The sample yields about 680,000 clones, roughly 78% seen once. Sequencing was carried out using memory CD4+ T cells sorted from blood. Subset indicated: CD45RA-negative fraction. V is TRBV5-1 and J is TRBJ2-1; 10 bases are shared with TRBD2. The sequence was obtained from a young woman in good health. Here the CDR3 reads CASSLRTSGRLSSYNEQFF. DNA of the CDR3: TGCGCCAGCAGCTTGCGGACTAGCGGAAGGTTAAGCTCCTACAATGAGCAGTTCTTC.